Given below is one TCR beta chain in context. This sample is drawn from a study of blood T cell repertoires in COVID-19. The overall study: Collection of acute and convalescent COVID-19 samples took place in the United States, Italy and Spain.

Seattle patients were enrolled while actively infected and followed longitudinally. The V segment lost 8 bases and the J segment 0 bases; nucleotides outside the gene matches: 4. Germline lookup yields CDR1 SNHLY and CDR2 FYNNEI. The CDR3 runs 15 residues. Original analysis: It was from reference gene primer amplification that nucleated cell counts were estimated. Libraries were prepared by immunoSEQ multiplex PCR; TCRdb keeps only in-frame clonotypes and omits some of them. For V, J and clone size, that table is used; D and trimming come from the DNA. The data show around 440,000 clones, about nine tenths seen once.

This TCR was sampled from a woman aged 45-59 years with COVID-19, enrolled during active disease. Sequencing was carried out using peripheral blood. The gene calls are TRBV2 and TRBJ1-5; 10 nucleotides line up with TRBD1. As DNA, the CDR3 is TGTGCCAGCGCGAGGACAGGGGGTAGCAATCAGCCCCAGCATTTT. The encoded protein is CASARTGGSNQPQHF.